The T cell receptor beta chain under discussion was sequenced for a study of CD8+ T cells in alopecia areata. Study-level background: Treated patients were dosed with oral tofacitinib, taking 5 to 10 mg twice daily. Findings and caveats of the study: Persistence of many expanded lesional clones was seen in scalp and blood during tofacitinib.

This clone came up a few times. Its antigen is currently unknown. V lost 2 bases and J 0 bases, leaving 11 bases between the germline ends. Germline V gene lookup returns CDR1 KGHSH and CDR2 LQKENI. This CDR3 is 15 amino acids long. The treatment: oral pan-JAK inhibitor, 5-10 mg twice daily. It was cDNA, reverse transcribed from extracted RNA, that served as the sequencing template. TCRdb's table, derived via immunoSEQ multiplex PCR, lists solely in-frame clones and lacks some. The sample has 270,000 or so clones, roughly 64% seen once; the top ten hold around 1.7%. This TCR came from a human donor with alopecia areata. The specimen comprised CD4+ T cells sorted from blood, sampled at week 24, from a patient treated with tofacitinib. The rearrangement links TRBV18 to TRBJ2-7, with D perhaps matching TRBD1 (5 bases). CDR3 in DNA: TGTGCCAGCTCACCATCACAGGACCGCTCCTACGAGCAGTACTTC. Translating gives CASSPSQDRSYEQYF.